Following are 14 T cell receptor beta chains from one sample sequenced in a study of cytomegalovirus exposure and HLA in healthy donors. Assay used: immunoSEQ multiplex PCR; TCRdb lists only in-frame clones, some missing. Among about 78,000 clones listed, 90% to 96% were seen once. The sequenced sample consisted of PBMCs. All receptors come from a man aged 18 to 29 in good health and CMV-seropositive.

The chain carries TRBV6-6 and TRBJ1-3, with 9 bases matching TRBD1. The V gene's germline CDR1 is MNHNY and CDR2 SVGAGI (reference sequence). The CDR3 sequence is 14 residues long. The V and J ends lost 9 bases and 2 bases, in that order; junction bases with no gene match: 5. The CDR3: CASRDRDAGNTIYF. The CDR3 nucleotides are TGTGCCAGTAGGGACAGGGACGCTGGAAACACCATATATTTT.

The chain employs TRBV5-8 and TRBJ1-1, with 8 nucleotides matching TRBD1. CDR3 length: 13 amino acids. Germline-derived CDR1 and CDR2 are SGHTS and YDEGEE. After removal of 3 bases from V and 7 bases from J, the junction contained 5 bases not matched to a gene. Here the CDR3 reads CASSYAGGGEAFF. In nucleotides, the CDR3 is TGTGCCAGCAGCTACGCAGGGGGCGGTGAAGCTTTCTTT.

This chain joins TRBV28 and TRBJ1-1, with 8 nucleotides matching TRBD1. The CDR3 is 13 amino acids. With V trimmed by 8 bases and J by 3 bases, 5 bases remained unmatched. CDR1 is MDHEN and CDR2 is SYDVKM in the germline V gene. The CDR3 spells CASHQGAYTEAFF. In nucleotides, the CDR3 is TGTGCCAGCCACCAGGGGGCGTACACTGAAGCTTTCTTT.

The genes are TRBV5-1 and TRBJ1-1; the match to TRBD1 covers 9 bases. Trimming removed 0 bases from V and 4 bases from J; junction bases left unmatched: 4. The CDR3 has 15 residues. CDR1 SGHRS and CDR2 YFSETQ come from the germline V gene. As DNA, the CDR3 is TGCGCCAGCAGCTTGGCCGCGACAGGGGGCACTGAAGCTTTCTTT. Translating it yields CASSLAATGGTEAFF.

The rearrangement uses TRBV6-1 and TRBJ2-2; D gene unclear. CDR1 is MNHNS and CDR2 is SASEGT in the germline V gene. The CDR3 extends over 13 amino acids. V shed 6 bases and J shed 4 bases, with 9 bases lying between them. This chain's CDR3 is CASSSQATGELFF. CDR3 DNA: TGTGCCAGCAGCTCTCAGGCCACCGGGGAGCTGTTTTTT.

The chain joins TRBV29-1 to TRBJ2-7, with a tentative D call TRBD1 (5 bases). V was cut by 1 base and J by 5 bases, with 12 bases left in between. Germline loops: CDR1 SQVTM, CDR2 ANQGSEA. There are 13 residues in the CDR3. CDR3: CSVEATEFNEQYF. As DNA, the CDR3 is TGCAGCGTTGAAGCGACAGAATTTAACGAGCAGTACTTC.

This chain uses TRBV9 with TRBJ1-5; no firm D call. V was cut by 0 bases and J by 3 bases, with 10 bases left in between. The germline gives CDR1 SGDLS, CDR2 YYNGEE. The CDR3 contains 15 residues. The CDR3 protein is CASSVVGGLNQPQHF. CDR3 in DNA: TGTGCCAGCAGCGTAGTGGGAGGGCTCAATCAGCCCCAGCATTTT.

This sequence joins TRBV7-9 and TRBJ1-4, with D perhaps TRBD1 (6 bases). The V gene's germline CDR1 is SEHNR and CDR2 FQNEAQ (reference sequence). The CDR3 has 15 amino acids. Trimming stripped 5 bases from V and 5 bases from J, with 15 bases between. This CDR3 reads CASSGDGQPNEKLFF. The CDR3 nucleotides read TGTGCCAGCAGCGGGGATGGACAGCCAAATGAAAAACTGTTTTTT.

The chain employs TRBV28 and TRBJ1-2; 7 positions agree with TRBD1. V gave up 6 bases and J gave up 4 bases; unmatched junction bases: 11. In germline, CDR1 is MDHEN, CDR2 SYDVKM. The CDR3 consists of 15 residues. The CDR3 nucleotides are TGTGCCAGCAGGGACCCCCGGACAGGAAGCTATGGCTACACCTTC. Its translation is CASRDPRTGSYGYTF.

The CDR3 DNA follows: TGTGCCTGGAGTGCCCGAACCTCCGGGTACGAGCAGTACTTC. Translating it yields CAWSARTSGYEQYF. The chain uses TRBV30 and TRBJ2-7, with no clear D. This CDR3 is built from 14 residues. Germline V CDR1 and CDR2: GTSNPN, SVGIG (reference sequence). The V and J ends lost 1 base and 4 bases respectively, with 14 bases between them.

This chain links TRBV19 with TRBJ1-5; D not resolved. The ends were cut back, 1 base at V and 1 base at J, with 5 bases in the middle. This CDR3 is 14 amino acids long. From germline, CDR1 is LNHDA and CDR2 SQIVND (reference sequence). The CDR3 here is CASSIVGSNQPQHF. CDR3 DNA sequence: TGTGCCAGTAGTATAGTTGGCAGCAATCAGCCCCAGCATTTT. Supplemented by reference TRBV19 and TRBJ1-5, the full variable domain reads DGGITQSPKYLFRKEGQNVTLSCEQNLNHDAMYWYRQDPGQGLRLIYYSQIVNDFQKGDIAEGYSVSREKKESFPLTVTSAQKNPTAFYLCASSIVGSNQPQHFGDGTRLSIL.

The chain couples TRBV11-2 to TRBJ2-2, with D possibly being TRBD1 (5 bases). Trimming left V 0 bases short and J 0 bases short, with 11 bases between. The germline V gene encodes CDR1 SGHAT and CDR2 FQNNGV. This CDR3 has 17 amino acids. CDR3 sequence reads: CASSLDIGQANTGELFF. DNA for the CDR3: TGTGCCAGCAGCTTAGATATTGGACAAGCGAACACCGGGGAGCTGTTTTTT.

This chain joins TRBV10-2 and TRBJ2-7; D gene unclear. This CDR3 region has 12 residues. CDR1 and CDR2 from the germline V gene are WSHSY and SAAADI. Between the trimmed V and J ends, which lost 3 bases and 2 bases, there was a span of 5 bases. Here the CDR3 reads CASSEQTYEQYF. DNA of the CDR3: TGCGCCAGCAGTGAACAGACCTACGAGCAGTACTTC.

V usage is TRBV4-1 and J usage is TRBJ2-1; the D gene is possibly TRBD2 (5 bases). The ends were cut back, 1 base at V and 0 bases at J, with 16 bases in the middle. The germline V gene encodes CDR1 MGHRA and CDR2 YSYEKL. This CDR3 contains 18 residues. The CDR3 sequence is CASSQARSGVGSYNEQFF. CDR3 DNA sequence: TGCGCCAGCAGCCAAGCCAGGTCCGGGGTAGGCTCCTACAATGAGCAGTTCTTC.